A selection of T cell receptor beta chains follows, all from one sample in a study of shared clonotypes between healthy human individuals. Generated by immunoSEQ multiplex PCR, the TCRdb table keeps only in-frame clones and is missing some. The repertoire holds approximately 1.5 million clones, approximately 98.5% seen once, with around 0.33% in the top ten. The material sequenced was naive CD4+ T cells sorted from blood. The receptors originated from a man aged 25-40 years in good health. CDR3s include the opening cysteine and the closing phenylalanine or tryptophan. The D gene is left open where the match is weak. For some rows the clone size is stated as once, few or many, or as a class when expanded; others skip it.

v_call,j_call,d_call,clone_size,cdr3_nt,cdr3_aa
TRBV29-1,TRBJ2-5,.,.,TGCAGCGTTAACGGGGAGACCCAGTACTTC,CSVNGETQYF
TRBV10-2,TRBJ2-5,.,.,TGCGCCAGCAGTGACGCCCGCCCCCAAGAGACCCAGTACTTC,CASSDARPQETQYF
TRBV10-2,TRBJ2-7,TRBD2,.,TGCGCCAGCTTTAAGGGGACTAGCGGGGGCGAGCAGTACTTC,CASFKGTSGGEQYF
TRBV19,TRBJ1-2,.,.,TGTGCCAGTAGTATACGAGAGGGACGCTATGGCTACACCTTC,CASSIREGRYGYTF
TRBV5-1,TRBJ2-7,TRBD2,.,TGCGCCAGCAGCGAGGGACTAGCGTTAGGCTACGAGCAGTACTTC,CASSEGLALGYEQYF
TRBV19,TRBJ1-5,.,.,TGTGCCAGTAGTGTTTCGGTAGAAGTACGAGGCAATCAGCCCCAGCATTTT,CASSVSVEVRGNQPQHF
TRBV15,TRBJ2-1,.,.,TGTGCCACCAGTTGGGACGCCCGTCGAAATGAGCAGTTCTTC,CATSWDARRNEQFF
TRBV18,TRBJ2-5,.,.,TGTGCCAGCTCACTTTCTGACACGGAGACCCAGTACTTC,CASSLSDTETQYF
TRBV6-1,TRBJ2-2,TRBD2,.,TGTGCCAGCAGTGCAAAGGGAGGGTTCCTCACCGGGGAGCTGTTTTTT,CASSAKGGFLTGELFF
TRBV9,TRBJ2-5,.,.,TGTGCCAGCAGCGAGGGACACCGAGGGGTTGGGACCCAGTACTTC,CASSEGHRGVGTQYF
TRBV4-3,TRBJ2-1,TRBD2,.,TGCGCCAGCAGCCAAGAGGGGACTAGCGGGAACAATGAGCAGTTCTTC,CASSQEGTSGNNEQFF
TRBV11-2,TRBJ2-7,.,.,TGTGCCAGCAGCTCCCCCAAAGGGGCAGGGTTCTACGAGCAGTACTTC,CASSSPKGAGFYEQYF
TRBV6-5,TRBJ2-1,TRBD2,few,TGTGCCAGCACCACACTCTGGGCGGGAGATGAGCAGTTCTTC,CASTTLWAGDEQFF
TRBV10-1,TRBJ2-2,.,.,TGCGCCAGCAGTGGGTCTAGCGTTTCCAACACCGGGGAGCTGTTTTTT,CASSGSSVSNTGELFF
TRBV19,TRBJ1-4,TRBD1,.,TGTGCCAGTAGGGACAGGGGGCTAGATGAAAAACTGTTTTTT,CASRDRGLDEKLFF
TRBV11-2,TRBJ1-2,.,.,TGTGCCAGCAGCCGAGACAGTTATTATGGCTACACCTTC,CASSRDSYYGYTF